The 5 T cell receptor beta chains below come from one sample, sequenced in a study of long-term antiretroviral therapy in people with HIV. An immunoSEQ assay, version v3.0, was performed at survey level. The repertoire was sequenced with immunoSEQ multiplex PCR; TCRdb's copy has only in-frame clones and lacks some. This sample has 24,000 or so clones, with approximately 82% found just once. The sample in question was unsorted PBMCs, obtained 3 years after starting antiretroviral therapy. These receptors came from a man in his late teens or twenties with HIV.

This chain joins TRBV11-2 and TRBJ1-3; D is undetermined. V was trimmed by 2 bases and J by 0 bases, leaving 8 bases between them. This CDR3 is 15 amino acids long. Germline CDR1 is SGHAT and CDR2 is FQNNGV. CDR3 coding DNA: TGTGCCAGCAGCTTAATAAGCCACTCTGGAAACACCATATATTTT. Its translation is CASSLISHSGNTIYF.

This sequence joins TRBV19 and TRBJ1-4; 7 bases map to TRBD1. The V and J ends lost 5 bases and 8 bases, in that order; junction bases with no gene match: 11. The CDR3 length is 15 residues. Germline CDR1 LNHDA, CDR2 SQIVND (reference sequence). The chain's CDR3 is CASSGRDSPSEKLFF. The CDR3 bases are TGTGCCAGTAGTGGGCGGGACAGCCCGTCGGAAAAACTGTTTTTT.

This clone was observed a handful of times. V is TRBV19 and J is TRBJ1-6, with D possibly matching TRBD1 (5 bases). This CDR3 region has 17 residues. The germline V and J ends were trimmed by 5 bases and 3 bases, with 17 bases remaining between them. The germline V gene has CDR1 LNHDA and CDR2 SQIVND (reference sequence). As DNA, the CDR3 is TGTGCCAGTAGTCAGGGCTTGAGAGGGAGCTATAATTCACCCCTCCACTTT. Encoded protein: CASSQGLRGSYNSPLHF.

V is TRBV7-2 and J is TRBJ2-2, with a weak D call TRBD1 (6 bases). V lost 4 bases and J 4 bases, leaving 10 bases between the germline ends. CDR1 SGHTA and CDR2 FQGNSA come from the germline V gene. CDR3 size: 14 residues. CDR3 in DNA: TGTGCCAGCAGCTCGCAAGGGGGCACCGGGGAGCTGTTTTTT. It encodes CASSSQGGTGELFF.

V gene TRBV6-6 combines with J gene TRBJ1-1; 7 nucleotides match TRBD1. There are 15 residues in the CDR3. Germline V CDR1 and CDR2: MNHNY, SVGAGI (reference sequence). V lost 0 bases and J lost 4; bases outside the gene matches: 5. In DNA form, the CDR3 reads TGTGCCAGCAGTTACTCCCCGGGACAGAGCACTGAAGCTTTCTTT. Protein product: CASSYSPGQSTEAFF.